A selection of T cell receptor beta chains follows, all from one sample in a study of Ad26.COV2.S vaccination and SARS-CoV-2 variants. Using immunoSEQ multiplex PCR, the repertoire was profiled, and TCRdb retains in-frame clones only, with some absent. This table has 85,000 to 120,000 clones, over 70% appearing once. Sample: peripheral blood, taken after recovery from COVID-19. The receptor source for this set is a human donor who had recovered from COVID-19. CDR3s include the opening cysteine and the closing phenylalanine or tryptophan. The order of the fields is clone size, D gene, J gene, V gene, CDR3 protein, CDR3 DNA. The D gene is left open where the match is weak. The size field is filled for only some rows; it gives once, few, many or a size class.

clone size: .
D gene: .
J gene: TRBJ2-1
V gene: TRBV4-1
CDR3 protein: CASSQDSRGLGQFF
CDR3 DNA: TGCGCCAGCAGCCAAGATTCTCGGGGGCTCGGGCAGTTCTTC

clone size: .
D gene: .
J gene: TRBJ1-4
V gene: TRBV6-1
CDR3 protein: CASSEIRGRGNEKLFF
CDR3 DNA: TGTGCCAGCAGTGAAATCCGGGGGAGGGGAAATGAAAAACTGTTTTTT

clone size: .
D gene: TRBD1
J gene: TRBJ1-1
V gene: TRBV19
CDR3 protein: CASSMTGRTEAFF
CDR3 DNA: TGTGCCAGTAGTATGACAGGGAGGACTGAAGCTTTCTTT

clone size: .
D gene: .
J gene: TRBJ1-4
V gene: TRBV4-1
CDR3 protein: CASSQQGPNEKLFF
CDR3 DNA: TGCGCCAGCAGCCAGCAGGGACCTAATGAAAAACTGTTTTTT

clone size: once
D gene: .
J gene: TRBJ1-3
V gene: TRBV19
CDR3 protein: CASSDRPSSGNTIYF
CDR3 DNA: TGTGCCAGTAGCGACAGGCCCTCCTCTGGAAACACCATATATTTT

clone size: .
D gene: .
J gene: TRBJ2-5
V gene: TRBV30
CDR3 protein: CAWSVPSYREETQYF
CDR3 DNA: TGTGCCTGGAGTGTTCCCTCGTATCGCGAAGAGACCCAGTACTTC

clone size: once
D gene: TRBD1
J gene: TRBJ1-1
V gene: TRBV7-9
CDR3 protein: CASSLRQGGTEAFF
CDR3 DNA: TGTGCCAGCAGCTTACGACAGGGGGGCACTGAAGCTTTCTTT

clone size: .
D gene: TRBD1
J gene: TRBJ1-4
V gene: TRBV28
CDR3 protein: CASSPRTGGEKLFF
CDR3 DNA: TGTGCCAGCAGCCCTAGGACAGGGGGTGAAAAACTGTTTTTT

clone size: .
D gene: TRBD1
J gene: TRBJ2-1
V gene: TRBV19
CDR3 protein: CASSRQGSEQFF
CDR3 DNA: TGTGCCAGTAGTAGACAGGGCAGTGAGCAGTTCTTC

clone size: .
D gene: TRBD1
J gene: TRBJ2-3
V gene: TRBV27
CDR3 protein: CASSSHRDRGYTDTQYF
CDR3 DNA: TGTGCCAGCAGTTCCCACCGGGACAGGGGCTATACAGATACGCAGTATTTT

clone size: .
D gene: .
J gene: TRBJ1-3
V gene: TRBV7-2
CDR3 protein: CASSPTGLSGNTIYF
CDR3 DNA: TGTGCCAGCAGCCCGACAGGACTCTCTGGAAACACCATATATTTT

clone size: .
D gene: .
J gene: TRBJ2-1
V gene: TRBV11-1
CDR3 protein: CASSPMPQTSHEQFF
CDR3 DNA: TGTGCCAGCAGCCCCATGCCCCAAACTAGCCATGAGCAGTTCTTC

clone size: few
D gene: .
J gene: TRBJ1-1
V gene: TRBV7-9
CDR3 protein: CASSFGGAGTEAFF
CDR3 DNA: TGTGCCAGCAGCTTCGGGGGCGCGGGCACTGAAGCTTTCTTT

clone size: .
D gene: .
J gene: TRBJ1-6
V gene: TRBV6-4
CDR3 protein: CASSDYSYNSPLHF
CDR3 DNA: TGTGCCAGCAGTGACTACTCCTATAATTCACCCCTCCACTTT

clone size: .
D gene: .
J gene: TRBJ1-2
V gene: TRBV6-1
CDR3 protein: CASSEASVMANYGYTF
CDR3 DNA: TGTGCCAGCAGTGAGGCTTCCGTAATGGCTAACTATGGCTACACCTTC

clone size: .
D gene: .
J gene: TRBJ1-2
V gene: TRBV7-2
CDR3 protein: CASSLMLNYGYTF
CDR3 DNA: TGTGCCAGCAGCTTAATGCTCAACTATGGCTACACCTTC

clone size: .
D gene: .
J gene: TRBJ2-3
V gene: TRBV7-9
CDR3 protein: CASSPHLGAHTDTQYF
CDR3 DNA: TGTGCCAGCAGCCCACATTTGGGGGCGCACACAGATACGCAGTATTTT

clone size: .
D gene: .
J gene: TRBJ2-5
V gene: TRBV29-1
CDR3 protein: CSVDMAKGVYF
CDR3 DNA: TGCAGCGTTGATATGGCTAAGGGAGTCTACTTC

clone size: .
D gene: .
J gene: TRBJ1-1
V gene: TRBV20-1
CDR3 protein: CSARFGSAFF
CDR3 DNA: TGCAGTGCTAGATTCGGGTCAGCTTTCTTT

clone size: .
D gene: .
J gene: TRBJ2-7
V gene: TRBV4-1
CDR3 protein: CASSQDGYFKDDEQYF
CDR3 DNA: TGCGCCAGCAGCCAAGATGGATATTTCAAAGACGACGAGCAGTACTTC

clone size: once
D gene: .
J gene: TRBJ2-7
V gene: TRBV29-1
CDR3 protein: CSVGPTGSYEQYF
CDR3 DNA: TGCAGCGTTGGACCTACAGGGTCCTACGAGCAGTACTTC

clone size: few
D gene: .
J gene: TRBJ2-7
V gene: TRBV6-5
CDR3 protein: CASGPDYEQYF
CDR3 DNA: TGTGCCAGCGGTCCAGACTACGAGCAGTACTTC

clone size: .
D gene: TRBD1
J gene: TRBJ2-7
V gene: TRBV18
CDR3 protein: CASSLHMISGQGSEQYF
CDR3 DNA: TGTGCCAGCTCACTCCACATGATCTCGGGACAGGGGAGCGAGCAGTACTTC

clone size: .
D gene: TRBD1
J gene: TRBJ1-2
V gene: TRBV10-3
CDR3 protein: CATGTGDYYGYTF
CDR3 DNA: TGTGCCACCGGGACAGGGGATTACTATGGCTACACCTTC

clone size: .
D gene: .
J gene: TRBJ1-4
V gene: TRBV6-1
CDR3 protein: CASSDPDGQVLNGPNEKLFF
CDR3 DNA: TGTGCCAGCAGTGACCCGGACGGACAAGTATTGAACGGGCCTAATGAAAAACTGTTTTTT

clone size: .
D gene: .
J gene: TRBJ2-2
V gene: TRBV29-1
CDR3 protein: CSVGDEAGELFF
CDR3 DNA: TGCAGCGTCGGGGATGAGGCCGGGGAGCTGTTTTTT

clone size: .
D gene: .
J gene: TRBJ2-7
V gene: TRBV11-3
CDR3 protein: CASSLAAGVGYEQYF
CDR3 DNA: TGTGCCAGCAGCTTAGCCGCAGGGGTCGGCTACGAGCAGTACTTC

clone size: .
D gene: .
J gene: TRBJ2-7
V gene: TRBV10-3
CDR3 protein: CAILNILGEQYF
CDR3 DNA: TGTGCCATCTTAAATATCTTAGGGGAGCAGTACTTC

clone size: few
D gene: .
J gene: TRBJ2-3
V gene: TRBV9
CDR3 protein: CASSVGLELTDTQYF
CDR3 DNA: TGTGCCAGCAGCGTAGGCCTTGAATTGACAGATACGCAGTATTTT

clone size: .
D gene: .
J gene: TRBJ1-1
V gene: TRBV3-1/TRBV3-2
CDR3 protein: CASSPRGGGFEAFF
CDR3 DNA: TGTGCCAGCAGCCCCCGGGGTGGAGGTTTCGAAGCTTTCTTT

clone size: few
D gene: TRBD1
J gene: TRBJ1-1
V gene: TRBV28
CDR3 protein: CASSRPGQGRTEAFF
CDR3 DNA: TGTGCCAGCAGCCGCCCCGGACAGGGGCGCACTGAAGCTTTCTTT

clone size: .
D gene: .
J gene: TRBJ1-6
V gene: TRBV28
CDR3 protein: CASSQGTQFLVNYNSPLHF
CDR3 DNA: TGTGCCAGCAGTCAAGGGACCCAATTTTTGGTGAATTATAATTCACCCCTCCACTTT

clone size: many
D gene: TRBD2
J gene: TRBJ2-1
V gene: TRBV3-1/TRBV3-2
CDR3 protein: CASSQRVTTGTSGYVNEQFF
CDR3 DNA: TGTGCCAGCAGCCAGAGAGTAACGACCGGGACTAGCGGGTACGTCAATGAGCAGTTCTTC

clone size: .
D gene: .
J gene: TRBJ2-2
V gene: TRBV5-1
CDR3 protein: CASSLATQGTGELFF
CDR3 DNA: TGCGCCAGCAGCTTGGCCACACAGGGCACCGGGGAGCTGTTTTTT

clone size: .
D gene: .
J gene: TRBJ1-3
V gene: TRBV5-1
CDR3 protein: CASSLEQGNTIYF
CDR3 DNA: TGCGCCAGCAGCTTAGAACAGGGAAACACCATATATTTT

clone size: .
D gene: .
J gene: TRBJ1-1
V gene: TRBV15
CDR3 protein: CATSRDPTGTEAFF
CDR3 DNA: TGTGCCACCAGCAGAGACCCCACGGGAACTGAAGCTTTCTTT

clone size: .
D gene: .
J gene: TRBJ2-6
V gene: TRBV2
CDR3 protein: CASRTVSGANVLTF
CDR3 DNA: TGTGCCAGCAGGACAGTCTCTGGGGCCAACGTCCTGACTTTC

clone size: few
D gene: .
J gene: TRBJ1-1
V gene: TRBV5-1
CDR3 protein: CASVQGLGETEAFF
CDR3 DNA: TGCGCCAGCGTACAGGGACTGGGGGAAACTGAAGCTTTCTTT

clone size: .
D gene: .
J gene: TRBJ2-1
V gene: TRBV2
CDR3 protein: CASSGGFSYNEQFF
CDR3 DNA: TGTGCCAGCAGCGGGGGTTTCTCCTACAATGAGCAGTTCTTC

clone size: .
D gene: .
J gene: TRBJ1-1
V gene: TRBV29-1
CDR3 protein: CSVEAPENTEAFF
CDR3 DNA: TGCAGCGTTGAAGCACCAGAGAACACTGAAGCTTTCTTT

clone size: .
D gene: .
J gene: TRBJ2-1
V gene: TRBV5-6
CDR3 protein: CASSWGNRDPSYNEQFF
CDR3 DNA: TGTGCCAGCAGCTGGGGGAACAGGGACCCCTCCTACAATGAGCAGTTCTTC